This T cell receptor beta chain is from a study of CD8 T cells in ankylosing spondylitis (dated by TCRdb to the late 2010s). Context from the whole study: T cell receptor beta repertoires were profiled in healthy donors and ankylosing spondylitis patients so that disease-linked TCR variants could be found. Peripheral blood samples were taken, and synovial fluid was additionally collected from ankylosing spondylitis patients. The whole study cohort included 85 to 120 healthy donors and 20 to 30 ankylosing spondylitis patients. The paper's findings and limits, for the study overall: A TCR beta motif of several highly homologous amino acid variants appeared characteristic of blood from ankylosing spondylitis patients. The disease-linked clones were reported to be significantly enriched in matched synovial fluid samples from ankylosing spondylitis patients. The disease-linked clones showed a CD8+ phenotype and occurred at relatively low frequencies in peripheral blood. Some motif variants were previously reported in synovial fluid and blood of reactive arthritis patients, suggesting common disease-initiation mechanisms.

Sequenced on an Illumina HiSeq 2500. TCR beta libraries were prepared by quantitative 5'-RACE with molecular barcodes. Per the authors' processing: A new computational method based on a probabilistic model of VDJ rearrangement was used to identify disease-linked TCR variants. Using fastp trimming at Q25 and MiXCR clonotype assembly, TCRdb reanalyzed the public sequencing data and kept in-frame beta chains. Merged by CDR3 protein, the rows form single entries marked with the most common genes and DNA. These V and J calls rely on TCRdb rather than the paper's analysis. This sample lists about 510,000 distinct CDR3 sequences; 5.3% were detected once. The ten top clones hold around 3.5% of the sample. The CDR3 numbers 13 residues from cysteine through phenylalanine. CDR3 DNA is the only sequence kept; it has 39 bases, read in frame from the first base. CDR1 and CDR2 are drawn from the germline V gene: SGHRS, YFSETQ. V is cut by 5 bases and J by 3 bases, and the space between the germline ends is 11 bases.

Of note for this clonotype: Its target antigen remains unknown. The input lacks base qualities; no much larger clone sits a single base away.

Recombination joined TRBV5-1 with TRBJ2-5; TRBD2 is a weak D gene call, 5 bases matching. The clonotype was recovered from a male donor with ankylosing spondylitis. Sequenced: blood, either unsorted or a sorted T cell fraction (not recorded which). The nucleotide sequence is TGCGCCAGCAGGATCGGGGTGGAAGAGACCCAGTACTTC. This is translated as CASRIGVEETQYF.